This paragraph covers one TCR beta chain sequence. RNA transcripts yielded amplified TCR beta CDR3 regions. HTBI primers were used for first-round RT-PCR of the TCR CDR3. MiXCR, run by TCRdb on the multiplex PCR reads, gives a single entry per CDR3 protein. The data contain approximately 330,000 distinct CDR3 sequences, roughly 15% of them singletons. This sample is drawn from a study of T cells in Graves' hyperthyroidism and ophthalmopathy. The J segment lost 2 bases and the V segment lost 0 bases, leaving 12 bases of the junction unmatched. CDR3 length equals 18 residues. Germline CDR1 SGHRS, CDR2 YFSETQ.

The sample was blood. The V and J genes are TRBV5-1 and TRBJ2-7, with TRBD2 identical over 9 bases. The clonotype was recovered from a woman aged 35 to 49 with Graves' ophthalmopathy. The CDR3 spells CASSLVLSGRGNAYEQYF. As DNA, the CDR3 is TGCGCCAGCAGCTTGGTTCTTAGCGGGAGAGGGAACGCCTACGAGCAGTACTTC.